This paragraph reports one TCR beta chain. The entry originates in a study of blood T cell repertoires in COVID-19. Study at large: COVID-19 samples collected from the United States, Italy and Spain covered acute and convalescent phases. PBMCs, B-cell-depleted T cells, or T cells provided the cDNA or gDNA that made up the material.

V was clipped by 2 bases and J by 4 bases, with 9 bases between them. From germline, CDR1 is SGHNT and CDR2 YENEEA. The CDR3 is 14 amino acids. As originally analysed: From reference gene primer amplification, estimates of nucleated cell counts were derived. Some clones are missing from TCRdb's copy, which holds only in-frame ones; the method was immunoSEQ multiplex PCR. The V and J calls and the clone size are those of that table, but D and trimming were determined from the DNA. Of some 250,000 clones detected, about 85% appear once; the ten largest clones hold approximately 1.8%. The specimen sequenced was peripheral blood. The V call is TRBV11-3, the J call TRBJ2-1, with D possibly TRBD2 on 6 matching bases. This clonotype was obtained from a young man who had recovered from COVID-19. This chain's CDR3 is CASSLYGGYNEQFF. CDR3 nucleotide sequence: TGTGCCAGCAGCTTATATGGGGGGTACAATGAGCAGTTCTTC.